The following is a TCR beta chain sequence with its context. Its matching antigen is unknown. This entry comes from a study of siplizumab effects on memory and regulatory T cells. Findings and caveats of the study: Roughly 80-97% of proliferating CD4+ or CD8+ clones lacked an assignable naive or memory phenotype. Sequences below about 10^-5 frequency were poorly captured, and few alloreactive clones mapped to unstimulated subsets.

Repertoires were generated with immunoSEQ multiplex PCR, while TCRdb's copy carries only in-frame clones and drops some. The table records approximately 110,000 clones, approximately 94% of them present only once. Germline V gene sequence: CDR1 SGHNT, CDR2 YENEEA. V lost 5 bases, J lost 4 bases, and 8 bases lay in between. There are 12 residues in the CDR3. The specimen sequenced was CD4+ T cells sorted from blood. The receptor comes from a human donor in good health. J is TRBJ1-2 and V is TRBV11-3; D gene uncertain. The CDR3 DNA reads TGTGCCAGCAGCCTGAACACCTATGGCTACACCTTC. Its protein product is CASSLNTYGYTF. The variable domain in full, with the rest retrieved from reference TRBV11-3 and TRBJ1-2, is EAGVVQSPRYKIIEKKQPVAFWCNPISGHNTLYWYLQNLGQGPELLIRYENEEAVDDSQLPKDRFSAERLKGVDSTLKIQPAELGDSAVYLCASSLNTYGYTFGSGTRLTVV.